Each of the 11 T cell receptor beta chains below was sequenced from the same sample in a study of post-analysis software for immune sequencing data. Study observations and caveats: TRBV5-6, TRBV5-1 and TRBV20-1 were among four or five TRBV segments more frequent in patients than controls.

Included in the TCR beta cDNA libraries were unique molecular identifiers. TCRdb called the PCR reads again in MiXCR, with one record for every CDR3 protein. The sample lists 650,000 to 900,000 distinct CDR3 sequences, more than 45% occurring once. Antigens for these TCRs are unknown. Sequencing input: blood. These receptors were obtained from a girl aged 5-17 years with multiple sclerosis.

CDR3 coding DNA: TGTGCCAGCAGCCCGGGACTAGCGGGAGACGGCACAGATACGCAGTATTTT. As protein: CASSPGLAGDGTDTQYF. The V and J genes are TRBV7-9 and TRBJ2-3, with 14 nucleotides matching TRBD2. Trimming at V came to 5 bases and at J to 1 base, leaving 5 bases not matched to a gene. The CDR3 spans 17 residues. The germline CDR1 and CDR2 sequences are SEHNR and FQNEAQ (reference sequence). The entire variable domain, with the rest obtained from reference TRBV7-9 and TRBJ2-3, is as follows: DTGVSQNPRHKITKRGQNVTFRCDPISEHNRLYWYRQTLGQGPEFLTYFQNEAQLEKSRLLSDRFSAERPKGSFSTLEIQRTEQGDSAMYLCASSPGLAGDGTDTQYFGPGTRLTVL.

The chain joins TRBV12-3 or TRBV12-4 to TRBJ1-2; D unclear. V was shortened by 4 bases and J by 1 base, with 13 bases between the two germline ends. The CDR3 has 15 residues. In DNA form, the CDR3 reads TGTGCCAGCAGTTCCGGGTCTTGGAATAACTATGGCTACACCTTC. This sequence encodes CASSSGSWNNYGYTF.

The rearrangement joins TRBV12-3 or TRBV12-4 to TRBJ1-2; D ambiguous. V was clipped by 3 bases and J by 8 bases, with 13 bases between them. The CDR3 spans 13 residues. The CDR3 DNA reads TGTGCCAGCAGTTTCATGGGCTCGTACGGCTACACCTTC. This translates into CASSFMGSYGYTF.

The V and J genes are TRBV20-1 and TRBJ2-5, with a weak D call TRBD2 (6 bases). The J call could be wrong; TRBJ2-1 is a better fit for the DNA end. Germline V gene sequence: CDR1 DFQATT, CDR2 SNEGSKA (reference sequence). This CDR3 comprises 12 residues. The CDR3 DNA is TGCAGTGCTCCCAACCGGGGGTACGGGCAGTTCTTC. This sequence encodes CSAPNRGYGQFF.

The table lists this clonotype with a few counts. The chain joins TRBV6-6 to TRBJ2-4; TRBD1 matches 10 bases. The J call may be incorrect, as the DNA end agrees better with TRBJ2-7. CDR3 size: 13 residues. Germline V gives CDR1 MNHNY, CDR2 SVGAGI (reference sequence). The CDR3 region has the DNA TGTGCCAGCAGTCGACAGGGGGCGGGCGAGCAGTACTTC. Protein sequence: CASSRQGAGEQYF.

This clonotype showed up just once. The genes are TRBV28 and TRBJ2-4; D not certain. CDR3 size: 12 residues. From germline, CDR1 is MDHEN and CDR2 SYDVKM. The V end lost 2 bases, the J end lost 13 bases, and 12 bases lay between the germline ends. CDR3 nucleotides: TGTGCCAGCAGTTTAGGGTCAGCCTCACAGTACTTC. This translates into CASSLGSASQYF.

In DNA, the CDR3 is TGTGCCAGCAGCGTAATACAGCGGGGCAATGAGCAGTTCTTC. Translating it yields CASSVIQRGNEQFF. The rearrangement links TRBV9 to TRBJ2-1; 7 bases agree with TRBD2. The CDR3 extends over 14 amino acids. Germline V gene sequence: CDR1 SGDLS, CDR2 YYNGEE. Trimming removed 1 base from V and 6 bases from J; junction bases left unmatched: 4.

The CDR3 coding sequence is TGTGCCACCAGCAGAGATGCTAGGAACGGAGAGACCCAGTACTTC. Its protein is CATSRDARNGETQYF. The chain combines TRBV15 with TRBJ2-7; unclear D gene. The J call is uncertain, as TRBJ2-5 better fits the DNA end. This CDR3 has 15 amino acids. The germline V gene encodes CDR1 LNHNV and CDR2 YYDKDF (reference sequence).

This clonotype was seen only once. The chain carries TRBV11-2 and TRBJ2-7, with 9 bases lining up with TRBD2. Germline V CDR1 and CDR2: SGHAT, FQNNGV. The trim removed 1 base at V and 2 bases at J, leaving 21 bases unmatched. The CDR3 contains 21 residues. Here the CDR3 reads CASSLVRGRSGSKGEPYEQYF. The DNA for the CDR3 is TGTGCCAGCAGCTTAGTTCGTGGACGTAGCGGGAGTAAGGGGGAACCCTACGAGCAGTACTTC.

The rearrangement uses TRBV28 and TRBJ2-7; 7 bases line up with TRBD1. Germline trimming cut 4 bases from V and 5 bases from J; bases unmatched to any gene: 11. CDR3 length: 15 residues. Germline V lookup: CDR1 MDHEN, CDR2 SYDVKM. The CDR3 loop reads CASSSGTGVSHEQYF. In nucleotides, the CDR3 is TGTGCCAGCAGTTCGGGTACAGGGGTGTCCCACGAGCAGTACTTC.

V and J are TRBV15 and TRBJ1-1; D possibly corresponds to TRBD1 (5 bases). The CDR3 is made up of 17 amino acids. Germline-derived CDR1 and CDR2 are LNHNV and YYDKDF (reference sequence). Trimming removed 2 bases from V and 2 bases from J, with 18 bases in between. The CDR3 coding sequence is TGTGCCACCAGCAGATCCTGGGGGGAGCTAACTAACACTGAAGCTTTCTTT. Its translation: CATSRSWGELTNTEAFF.